This T cell receptor beta chain came from a study of identical twins. TCRdb called the 5' RACE reads again in MiXCR, with one record for every CDR3 protein. This sample has 400,000 to 650,000 distinct CDR3 sequences, with 22% found just once. V was shortened by 0 bases and J by 4 bases, with 12 bases between the two germline ends. CDR1 is SGHDN and CDR2 is FVKESK in the germline V gene. CDR3 length: 15 residues. In this sample, this clonotype turned up a few times. Its antigen remains unknown. Study-wide results and limits: Monozygotic twin pairs showed more out-of-frame TCR alpha sharing than models estimated.

This sample was shared with a second study, whose subject was T cells expressing NK-cell markers.

The chain links TRBV14 to TRBJ2-5; D is unclear. This receptor was obtained from a woman aged 18-35 years in good health. Input material: CD4+ T cells sorted from blood. In DNA form, the CDR3 reads TGTGCCAGCAGCCAAGATCGGAGCCCCGGAGAGACCCAGTACTTC. It specifies CASSQDRSPGETQYF.